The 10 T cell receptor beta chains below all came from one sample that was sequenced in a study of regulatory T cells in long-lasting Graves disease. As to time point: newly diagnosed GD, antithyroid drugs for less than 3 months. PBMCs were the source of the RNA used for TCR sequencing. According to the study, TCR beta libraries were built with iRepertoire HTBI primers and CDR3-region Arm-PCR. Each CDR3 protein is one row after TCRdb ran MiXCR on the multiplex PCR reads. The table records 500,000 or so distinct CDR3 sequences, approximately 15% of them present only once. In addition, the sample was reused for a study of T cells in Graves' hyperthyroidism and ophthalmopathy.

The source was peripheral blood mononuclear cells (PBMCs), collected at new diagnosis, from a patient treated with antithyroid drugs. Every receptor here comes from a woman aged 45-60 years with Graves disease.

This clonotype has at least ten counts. CDR3 nucleotide sequence: TGTGCCAGCAGCTTAGGGACAGGGTGGAATGAGCAGTTCTTC. Its translation is CASSLGTGWNEQFF. The chain carries TRBV7-9 and TRBJ2-1; TRBD1 matches 8 bases. V shed 1 base, J shed 7 bases, and the junction held 3 bases outside the gene matches. Germline CDR1 SEHNR, CDR2 FQNEAQ (reference sequence). The CDR3 length is 14 residues.

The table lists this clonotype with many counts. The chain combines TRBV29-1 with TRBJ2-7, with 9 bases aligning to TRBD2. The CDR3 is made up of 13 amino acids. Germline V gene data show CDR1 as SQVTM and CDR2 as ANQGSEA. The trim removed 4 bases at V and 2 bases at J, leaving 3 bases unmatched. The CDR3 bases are TGCAGCGTTGGACTAGCGGCACCCTACGAGCAGTACTTC. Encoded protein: CSVGLAAPYEQYF.

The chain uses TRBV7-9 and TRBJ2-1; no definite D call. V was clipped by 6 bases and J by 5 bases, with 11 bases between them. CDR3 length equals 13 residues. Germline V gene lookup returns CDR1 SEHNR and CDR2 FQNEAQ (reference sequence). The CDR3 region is CASRLDGNNEQFF. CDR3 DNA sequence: TGTGCCAGCAGACTCGACGGAAACAATGAGCAGTTCTTC.

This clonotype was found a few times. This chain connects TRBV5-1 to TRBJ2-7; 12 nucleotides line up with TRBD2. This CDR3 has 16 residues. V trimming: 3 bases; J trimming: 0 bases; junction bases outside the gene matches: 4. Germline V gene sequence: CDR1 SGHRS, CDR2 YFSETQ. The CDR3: CASSSGTSGFSYEQYF. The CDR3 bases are TGCGCCAGCAGCTCCGGGACTAGCGGGTTCTCCTACGAGCAGTACTTC.

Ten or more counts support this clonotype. CDR3 protein: CASSHSSSNQPQHF. The CDR3 DNA reads TGTGCCAGCAGCCACTCTTCTAGCAATCAGCCCCAGCATTTT. The chain is built from TRBV3-1 and TRBJ1-5, with D unresolved. V was clipped by 3 bases and J by 0 bases, with 6 bases between them. Germline V CDR1 and CDR2: LGHDT, YNNKEL (reference sequence). This CDR3 contains 14 residues.

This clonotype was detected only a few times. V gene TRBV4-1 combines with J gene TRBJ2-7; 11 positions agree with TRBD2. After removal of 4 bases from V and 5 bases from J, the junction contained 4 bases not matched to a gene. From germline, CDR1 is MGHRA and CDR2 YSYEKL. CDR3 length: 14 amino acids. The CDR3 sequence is CASSRPGLADEQYF. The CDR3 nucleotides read TGCGCCAGCAGCCGACCGGGACTAGCGGACGAGCAGTACTTC.

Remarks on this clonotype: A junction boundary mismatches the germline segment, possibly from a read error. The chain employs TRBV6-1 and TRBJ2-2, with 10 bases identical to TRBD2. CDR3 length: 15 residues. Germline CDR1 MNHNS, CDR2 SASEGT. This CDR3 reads CANSEWLAGVGELFF. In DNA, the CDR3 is TGTGCCAACAGTGAATGGCTAGCGGGAGTCGGGGAGCTGTTTTTT.

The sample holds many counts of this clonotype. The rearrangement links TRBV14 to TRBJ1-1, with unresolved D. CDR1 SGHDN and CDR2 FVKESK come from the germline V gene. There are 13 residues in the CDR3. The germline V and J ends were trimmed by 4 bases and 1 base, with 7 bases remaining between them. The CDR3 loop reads CASSLTANTEAFF. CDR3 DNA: TGTGCCAGCAGCCTAACAGCGAACACTGAAGCTTTCTTT.

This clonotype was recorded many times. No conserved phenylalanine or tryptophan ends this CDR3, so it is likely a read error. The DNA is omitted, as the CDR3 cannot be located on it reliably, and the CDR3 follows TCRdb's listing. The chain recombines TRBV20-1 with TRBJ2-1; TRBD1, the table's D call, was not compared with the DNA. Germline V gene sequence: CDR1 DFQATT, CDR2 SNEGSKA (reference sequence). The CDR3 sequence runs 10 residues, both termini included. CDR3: CSPTLGGARL.

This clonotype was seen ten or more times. CDR3 protein: CASSRQTSDPTWNTEAFF. DNA of the CDR3: TGTGCCAGCAGCCGTCAAACATCAGATCCAACCTGGAACACTGAAGCTTTCTTT. The chain recombines TRBV7-6 with TRBJ1-1, with D hard to call. Germline lookup yields CDR1 SGHVS and CDR2 FNYEAQ. CDR3 size: 18 residues. Trimming removed 5 bases from V and 1 base from J, with 23 bases in between.